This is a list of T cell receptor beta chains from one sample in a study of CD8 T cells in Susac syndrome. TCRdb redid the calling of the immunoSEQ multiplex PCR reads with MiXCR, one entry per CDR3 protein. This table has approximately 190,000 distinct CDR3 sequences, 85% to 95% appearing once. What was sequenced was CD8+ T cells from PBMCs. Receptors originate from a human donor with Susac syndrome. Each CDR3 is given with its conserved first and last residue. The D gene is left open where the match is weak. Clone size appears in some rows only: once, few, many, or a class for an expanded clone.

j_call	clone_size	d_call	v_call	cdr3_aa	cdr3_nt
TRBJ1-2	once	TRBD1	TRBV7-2	CASTPRTWTGGDYGYTF	TGTGCCAGCACCCCACGGACCTGGACAGGGGGCGACTATGGCTACACCTTC
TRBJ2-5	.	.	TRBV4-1	CASSHLWPGNKETQYF	TGCGCCAGCAGCCACCTTTGGCCAGGGAATAAAGAGACCCAGTACTTC
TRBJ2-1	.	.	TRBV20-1	CSAPFGGLEWDYNEQFF	TGCAGTGCCCCATTTGGAGGTCTAGAGTGGGACTACAATGAGCAGTTCTTC
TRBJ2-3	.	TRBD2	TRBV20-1	CSARDPWATSGGAGRTDTQYF	TGCAGTGCTAGAGATCCGTGGGCTACTAGCGGGGGGGCTGGTAGGACAGATACGCAGTATTTT
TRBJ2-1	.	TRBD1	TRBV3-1	CASSQEVYRGTSYNEQFF	TGTGCCAGCAGCCAAGAGGTATACAGGGGGACCTCCTACAATGAGCAGTTCTTC
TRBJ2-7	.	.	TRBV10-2	CASSESNWTIEREQYF	TGCGCCAGCAGTGAGAGTAATTGGACTATCGAGCGGGAGCAGTACTTC
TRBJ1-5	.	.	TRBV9	CASSPQGGGNQPQHF	TGTGCCAGCAGCCCACAGGGTGGGGGCAATCAGCCCCAGCATTTT
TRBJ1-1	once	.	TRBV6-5	CASRSRNRNTEAFF	TGTGCCAGCAGATCACGCAACCGGAACACTGAAGCTTTCTTT
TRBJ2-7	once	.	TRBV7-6	CASSLWENTYEQYF	TGTGCCAGCAGCTTGTGGGAGAATACCTACGAGCAGTACTTC
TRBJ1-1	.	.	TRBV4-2	CASSQDRFRDEAFF	TGTGCCAGCAGCCAAGATAGGTTCCGGGATGAAGCTTTCTTT
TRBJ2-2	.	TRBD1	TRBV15	CATSRVIQGAGELFF	TGTGCCACCAGCAGAGTAATACAGGGGGCCGGGGAGCTGTTTTTT
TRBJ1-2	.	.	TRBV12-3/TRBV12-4	CASRLRGVGGYTF	TGTGCCAGCAGACTCAGAGGGGTAGGCGGCTACACCTTC
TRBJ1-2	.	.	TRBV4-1	CASSQVGQGGYTF	TGCGCCAGCAGCCAAGTAGGGCAGGGTGGCTACACCTTC
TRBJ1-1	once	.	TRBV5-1	CASTGSGTNTEAFF	TGCGCCAGCACCGGGTCAGGGACGAACACTGAAGCTTTCTTT
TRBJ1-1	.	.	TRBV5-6	CASSLAQPNTEAFF	TGTGCCAGCAGCTTGGCGCAACCGAACACTGAAGCTTTCTTT
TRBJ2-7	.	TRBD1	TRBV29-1	CSAKLRQGVSYEQYF	TGCAGCGCAAAGCTTCGACAGGGTGTCTCCTACGAGCAGTACTTC
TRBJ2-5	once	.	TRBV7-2	CASSLEPGRRETQYF	TGTGCCAGCAGCTTAGAGCCAGGGAGGCGAGAGACCCAGTACTTC
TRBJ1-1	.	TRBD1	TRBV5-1	CASSLVGQGDTEAFF	TGCGCCAGCAGCTTGGTTGGACAGGGAGACACTGAAGCTTTCTTT
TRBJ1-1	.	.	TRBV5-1	CASSLVAEAFF	TGCGCCAGCAGCTTGGTGGCTGAAGCTTTCTTT
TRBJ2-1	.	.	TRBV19	CASSIGLGGTYNEQFF	TGTGCCAGTAGTATAGGGTTGGGGGGAACCTACAATGAGCAGTTCTTC
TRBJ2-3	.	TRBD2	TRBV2	CASSARGGEYF	TGTGCCAGCAGTGCGAGGGGAGGGGAGTATTTT
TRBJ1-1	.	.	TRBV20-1	CSAEPREMNTEAFF	TGCAGTGCAGAGCCCAGGGAAATGAACACTGAAGCTTTCTTT
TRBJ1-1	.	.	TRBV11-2	CASSLDVYRNTEAFF	TGTGCCAGCAGCTTAGATGTTTATCGGAACACTGAAGCTTTCTTT
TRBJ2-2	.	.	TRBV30	CAWRKATGELFF	TGTGCCTGGAGAAAGGCTACCGGGGAGCTGTTTTTT
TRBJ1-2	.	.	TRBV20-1	CSALDRLYGYTF	TGCAGTGCTTTGGACAGACTCTATGGCTACACCTTC
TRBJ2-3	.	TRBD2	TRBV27	CASTSAGDGTDTQYF	TGTGCCAGCACCTCCGCGGGAGACGGCACAGATACGCAGTATTTT